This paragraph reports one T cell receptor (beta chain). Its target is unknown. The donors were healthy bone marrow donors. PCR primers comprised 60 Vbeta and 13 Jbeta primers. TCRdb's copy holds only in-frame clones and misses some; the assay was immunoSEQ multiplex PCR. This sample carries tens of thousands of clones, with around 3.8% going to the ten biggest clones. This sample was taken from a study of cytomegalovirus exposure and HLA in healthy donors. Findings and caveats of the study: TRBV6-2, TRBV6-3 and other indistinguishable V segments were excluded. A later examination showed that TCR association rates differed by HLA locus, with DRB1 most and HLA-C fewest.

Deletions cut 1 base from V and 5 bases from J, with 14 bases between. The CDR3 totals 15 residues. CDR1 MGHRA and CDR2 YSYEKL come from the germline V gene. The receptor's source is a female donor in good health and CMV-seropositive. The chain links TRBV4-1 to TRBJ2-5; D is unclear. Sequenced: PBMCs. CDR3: CASSQGVGRRETQYF. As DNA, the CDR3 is TGCGCCAGCAGCCAAGGAGTGGGCCGCCGGGAGACCCAGTACTTC.